This T cell receptor beta chain derives from a study of blood T cell repertoires in COVID-19. Participants spanned ages roughly 18 to 90 years and resided in around 25 US areas. Germline-derived CDR1 and CDR2 are SGHDT and YYEEEE. V lost 4 bases to trimming and J lost 3 bases, with 13 bases between them. The CDR3 has 14 amino acids. The method was immunoSEQ multiplex PCR; TCRdb's version includes in-frame clones alone and lacks a portion of them. The sample yields around 240,000 clones, approximately 83% seen once. This clone was recorded a few times. The sequencing input was PBMCs or T cells enriched from blood (not recorded which). The chain uses TRBV5-6 and TRBJ2-5; TRBD2 is a possible D gene (6 bases). The sequence came from a woman in her 50s who had recovered from COVID-19. The DNA of the CDR3 is TGTGCCAGCAGCCCCGGTTGGGGGGAAGAGACCCAGTACTTC. It yields the protein CASSPGWGEETQYF.